One and the same sample provided the 11 T cell receptor beta chains below, sequenced in a study of T cell responses to AZD1222 COVID-19 vaccine. Repertoires were generated with immunoSEQ multiplex PCR, while TCRdb's copy carries only in-frame clones and drops some. The sample yields roughly 140,000 clones, more than 85% seen once. The material was peripheral blood, obtained 28 days after the second AZD1222 dose. Receptor source: an adult who received the AZD1222 COVID-19 vaccine.

CDR3 bases: TGTGCCAGCAGCGAGGGACAGGGGAATTACTACGAGCAGTACTTC. Translating it yields CASSEGQGNYYEQYF. V usage is TRBV9 and J usage is TRBJ2-7, with 10 nucleotides matching TRBD1. Germline CDR1 is SGDLS and CDR2 is YYNGEE. Losses at the gene ends were 3 bases for V and 3 bases for J; bases not matched to a gene: 6. The CDR3 runs to 15 residues.

V is TRBV18 and J is TRBJ1-6; TRBD1 aligns across 7 bases. J lost 5 bases, V lost 3 bases, and 7 bases had no gene match. CDR1 and CDR2 from the germline V gene are KGHSH and LQKENI. The CDR3 sequence is 16 residues long. The CDR3 nucleotides are TGTGCCAGCTCACCCGACAGGGCGGATCATAATTCACCCCTCCACTTT. Translated, it gives CASSPDRADHNSPLHF.

This clone was seen a single time. This chain joins TRBV6-6 and TRBJ2-1, with a weak D call TRBD2 (6 bases). This CDR3 has 16 amino acids. CDR1 and CDR2 (germline): MNHNY, SVGAGI (reference sequence). With 7 bases removed from V and 6 bases from J, the gap between germline ends came to 22 bases. CDR3 nucleotides: TGTGCCAGCACCTTAACCGTAGCGGTACCGCGCAATGAGCAGTTCTTC. This gives the protein CASTLTVAVPRNEQFF.

In regard to this clone: Other DNA sequences from this sample encode an identical CDR3 as well. The rearrangement links TRBV11-2 to TRBJ2-7; 7 bases fit TRBD1. This CDR3 spans 13 amino acids. The germline V gene has CDR1 SGHAT and CDR2 FQNNGV. The J segment lost 4 bases and the V segment lost 5 bases, leaving 5 bases of the junction unmatched. In DNA form, the CDR3 reads TGTGCCAGCAGCCTACGACAGGGTTACGAGCAGTACTTC. It codes for CASSLRQGYEQYF.

This clone has more than one count but fewer than ten. The J gene is TRBJ2-3, the V gene TRBV29-1; D is possibly TRBD1 or TRBD2 (5 bases each). Looked up from germline, CDR1 is SQVTM and CDR2 is ANQGSEA. The length of the CDR3 is 15 residues. The ends were cut back, 0 bases at V and 4 bases at J, with 14 bases in the middle. The CDR3 bases are TGCAGCGTTGAAGATCTCGGGACGAAGCCAGATACGCAGTATTTT. This translates into CSVEDLGTKPDTQYF.

The chain carries TRBV28 and TRBJ2-7, with 7 bases lining up with TRBD1. J lost 2 bases, V lost 6 bases, and 4 bases had no gene match. The CDR3 spans 13 residues. CDR1 is MDHEN, CDR2 SYDVKM, per germline. The CDR3 bases are TGTGCCAGCAGATCGGGACAGACCTACGAGCAGTACTTC. The encoded protein is CASRSGQTYEQYF.

The genes are TRBV7-2 and TRBJ2-7; 13 nucleotides line up with TRBD2. The CDR3 has 16 amino acids. Germline lookup yields CDR1 SGHTA and CDR2 FQGNSA. J was trimmed by 0 bases and V by 5 bases; bases with no gene match: 4. This chain's CDR3 is CASSPLAGGFSYEQYF. CDR3 in DNA: TGTGCCAGCAGCCCACTAGCGGGAGGGTTCTCCTACGAGCAGTACTTC.

The gene calls are TRBV25-1 and TRBJ2-3; D is possibly TRBD2 (7 bases). Looked up from germline, CDR1 is MGHDK and CDR2 is SYGVNS. The CDR3 is 15 residues long. V was trimmed by 7 bases and J by 1 base, leaving 15 bases between them. The CDR3 DNA follows: TGTGCCAGCAATAAACAGGGAGGGGGCACAGATACGCAGTATTTT. This codes for CASNKQGGGTDTQYF.

The rearrangement uses TRBV5-6 and TRBJ2-5; 8 bases line up with TRBD1. The CDR3 extends over 15 amino acids. The junction had 9 bases not matched to a gene; V was cut back by 3 bases and J by 5 bases. From germline, CDR1 is SGHDT and CDR2 YYEEEE. The CDR3 region is CASSSGPGGGETQYF. Written as DNA, the CDR3 is TGTGCCAGCAGCTCTGGCCCAGGGGGCGGGGAGACCCAGTACTTC.

The rearrangement links TRBV5-5 to TRBJ1-4, with TRBD1 as a possible D gene (6 bases). Germline V gene lookup returns CDR1 SGHKS and CDR2 YYEKEE (reference sequence). The CDR3 loop spans 17 amino acids. Trimming cost V 4 bases and J 4 bases, with 20 bases left between them. The CDR3 region is CASSPLTGTLINEKLFF. DNA of the CDR3: TGTGCCAGCAGCCCCTTAACCGGGACACTTATTAATGAAAAACTGTTTTTT. The full variable domain, in which reference TRBV5-5 and TRBJ1-4 provide the parts outside the CDR3, is DAGVTQSPTHLIKTRGQQVTLRCSPISGHKSVSWYQQVLGQGPQFIFQYYEKEERGRGNFPDRFSARQFPNYSSELNVNALLLGDSALYLCASSPLTGTLINEKLFFGSGTQLSVL.

The chain carries TRBV7-8 and TRBJ1-5; D unclear. V shed 2 bases and J shed 0 bases, with 11 bases lying between them. The germline gives CDR1 SGHVS, CDR2 FQNEAQ. The CDR3 runs 16 residues. The CDR3 nucleotides read TGTGCCAGCAGCTTAACATATGTGGGTAGCAATCAGCCCCAGCATTTT. Protein sequence: CASSLTYVGSNQPQHF.